This T cell receptor (beta chain) was captured in a study of blood T cell repertoires in COVID-19. Study context: The United States, Italy and Spain supplied acute and convalescent COVID-19 samples. Nucleic acid was either cDNA or gDNA, and it came from T cells, B-cell-depleted T cells, or PBMCs.

The CDR3 is made up of 11 amino acids. Germline CDR1 is SGHTA and CDR2 is FQGNSA. V was pared by 5 bases and J by 6 bases, with 8 bases between. In the study's own analysis: Scientists estimated how many nucleated cells there were by amplifying reference gene primers. Method: immunoSEQ multiplex PCR; TCRdb's copy keeps in-frame clones and lacks some. V, J and clone size are taken as reported in that table, and D and trimming were inferred from the DNA itself. The sample gives 200,000 to 250,000 clones, approximately 80% of which show up once; less than 11% is in the top ten. This receptor was obtained from a woman older than 75 with acute or convalescent COVID-19. This chain connects TRBV7-2 to TRBJ2-7; no firm D call. Sequencing was performed on peripheral blood. DNA for the CDR3: TGTGCCAGCAGCCCCCGCGTCGAGCAGTACTTC. This sequence encodes CASSPRVEQYF.